This TCR beta chain came from a study of HIV-infected children after antiretroviral therapy interruption. Stated treatment: PENTA 11 planned treatment interruption arm or continuous ART arm. CDR1 is DFQATT and CDR2 is SNEGSKA in the germline V gene (reference sequence). The germline V and J ends were trimmed by 5 bases and 5 bases, with 21 bases remaining between them. This CDR3 has 15 amino acids. This clonotype was seen ten or more times. The TCR library was built from RNA with a 3' RACE protocol and unique molecular identifiers. TCRdb re-called the 3' RACE reads with MiXCR, one entry per CDR3 protein. The table shows fewer than 7,500 distinct CDR3 sequences, with about 17% occurring only once.

The chain employs TRBV20-1 and TRBJ2-5, with D possibly being TRBD1 or TRBD2 (6 bases each). Sequences were derived from CD45RO+ CD8+ T cells from PBMCs, pooled from several time points, sampled from a donor given antiretroviral therapy, either interrupted or continuous. Specified subset: memory CD8+ CD45RO+ CD45RA- T cells. The sequence was collected from a pool of human donors with HIV. The CDR3 DNA is TGCAGTGCTGTACCCGTAGCGGAGAGGGGGGAGACCCAGTACTTC. This sequence encodes CSAVPVAERGETQYF.